This T cell receptor (beta chain) derives from a study of T cells after yellow fever vaccination. Turning to this clonotype: The antigen remains undetermined.

TCRdb passed the 5' RACE reads through MiXCR, listing each CDR3 protein once. The table lists about 220,000 distinct CDR3 sequences, around 3.1% of them singletons. The study, taken as a whole, reports: Contaminants from the bulk population, in the form of abundant clonotypes, could be found in FACS-sorted repertoires. Some clonotypes, a small share, were shared between CD4 and CD8 compartments. Among primary-vaccination clones, most reappeared after the booster, at around 97% for CD4 and under 90% for CD8.

The material was CD4+ T cells sorted from PBMCs, obtained 10 days after the yellow fever booster vaccination. The TCR comes from a young man who received the YFV17D yellow fever vaccine.

CDR3 DNA sequence: TGTGCCAGCAGCTTAGCGGCAGGGGGCGCAGAGGGCTACACCTTC. This translates into CASSLAAGGAEGYTF. J is TRBJ1-2 and V is TRBV7-9; 8 bases match TRBD1. This CDR3 is built from 15 residues. Germline V gives CDR1 SEHNR, CDR2 FQNEAQ (reference sequence). J gave up 8 bases and V 0 bases, and 8 bases lay outside the gene matches.